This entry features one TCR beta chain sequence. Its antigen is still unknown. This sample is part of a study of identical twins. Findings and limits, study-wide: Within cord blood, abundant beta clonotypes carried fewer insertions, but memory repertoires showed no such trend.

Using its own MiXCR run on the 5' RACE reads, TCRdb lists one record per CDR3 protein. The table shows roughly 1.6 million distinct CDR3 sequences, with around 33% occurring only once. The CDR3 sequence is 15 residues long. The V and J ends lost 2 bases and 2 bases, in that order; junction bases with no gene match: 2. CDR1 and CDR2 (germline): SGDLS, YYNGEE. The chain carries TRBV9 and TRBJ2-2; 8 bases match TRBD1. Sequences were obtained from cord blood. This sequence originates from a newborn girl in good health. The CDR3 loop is CASSVTGANTGELFF. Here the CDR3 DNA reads TGTGCCAGCAGCGTGACAGGGGCAAACACCGGGGAGCTGTTTTTT. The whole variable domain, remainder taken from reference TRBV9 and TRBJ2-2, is DSGVTQTPKHLITATGQRVTLRCSPRSGDLSVYWYQQSLDQGLQFLIQYYNGEERAKGNILERFSAQQFPDLHSELNLSSLELGDSALYFCASSVTGANTGELFFGEGSRLTVL.